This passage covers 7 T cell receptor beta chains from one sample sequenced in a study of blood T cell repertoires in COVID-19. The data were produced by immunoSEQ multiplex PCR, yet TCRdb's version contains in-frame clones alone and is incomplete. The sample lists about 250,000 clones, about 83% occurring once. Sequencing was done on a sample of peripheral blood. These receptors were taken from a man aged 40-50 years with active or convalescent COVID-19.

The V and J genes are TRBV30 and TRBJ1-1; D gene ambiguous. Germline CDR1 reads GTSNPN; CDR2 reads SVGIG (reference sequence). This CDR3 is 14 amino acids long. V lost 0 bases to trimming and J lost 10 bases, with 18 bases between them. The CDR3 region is CAWSVSPKTRGAFF. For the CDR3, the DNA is TGTGCCTGGAGTGTAAGTCCCAAAACCCGAGGAGCTTTCTTT.

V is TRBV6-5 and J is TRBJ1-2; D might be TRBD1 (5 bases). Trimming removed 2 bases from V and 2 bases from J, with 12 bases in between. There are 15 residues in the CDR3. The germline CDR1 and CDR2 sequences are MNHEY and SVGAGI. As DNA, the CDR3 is TGTGCCAGCAGTTACAGCAGGGCAGGGAACTATGGCTACACCTTC. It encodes CASSYSRAGNYGYTF.

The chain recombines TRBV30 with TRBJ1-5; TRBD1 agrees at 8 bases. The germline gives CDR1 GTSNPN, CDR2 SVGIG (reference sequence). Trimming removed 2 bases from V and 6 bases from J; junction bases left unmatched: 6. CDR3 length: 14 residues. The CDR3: CAWSRQGAAQPQHF. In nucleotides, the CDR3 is TGTGCCTGGAGTAGGCAGGGGGCGGCTCAGCCCCAGCATTTT.

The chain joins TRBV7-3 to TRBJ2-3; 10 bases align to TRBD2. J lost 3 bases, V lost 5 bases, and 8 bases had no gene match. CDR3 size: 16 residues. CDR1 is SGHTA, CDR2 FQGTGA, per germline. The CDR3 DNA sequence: TGTGCCAGCAGCCCGAGCGGGGGGGCCAGGACAGATACGCAGTATTTT. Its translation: CASSPSGGARTDTQYF.

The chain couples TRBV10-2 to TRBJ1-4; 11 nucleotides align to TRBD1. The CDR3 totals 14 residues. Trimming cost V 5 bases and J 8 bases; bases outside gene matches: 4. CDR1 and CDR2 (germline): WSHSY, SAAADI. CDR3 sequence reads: CASSTGTGGEKLFF. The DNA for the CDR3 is TGCGCCAGCAGTACCGGGACAGGGGGGGAAAAACTGTTTTTT.

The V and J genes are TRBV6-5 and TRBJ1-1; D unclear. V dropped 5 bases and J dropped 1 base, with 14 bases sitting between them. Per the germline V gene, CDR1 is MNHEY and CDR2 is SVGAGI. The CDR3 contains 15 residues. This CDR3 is CASSPGESGNTEAFF. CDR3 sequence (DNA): TGTGCCAGCAGTCCCGGAGAGAGCGGGAACACTGAAGCTTTCTTT.

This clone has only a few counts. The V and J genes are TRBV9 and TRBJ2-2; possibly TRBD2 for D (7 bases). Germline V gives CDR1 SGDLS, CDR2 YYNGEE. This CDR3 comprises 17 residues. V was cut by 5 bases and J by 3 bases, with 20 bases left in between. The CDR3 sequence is CASRGGGATSYTGELFF. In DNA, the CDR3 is TGTGCCAGCAGGGGAGGGGGAGCCACATCTTACACCGGGGAGCTGTTTTTT.